The 18 T cell receptor beta chains reported below all come from one sample, sequenced in a study of blood T cell repertoires in COVID-19. Only in-frame clones appear in the TCRdb table, and some are missing; sequencing was by immunoSEQ multiplex PCR. Among 400,000 to 450,000 clones listed, approximately 88% were seen once. The sequenced material came from peripheral blood. The receptors shown here come from a woman in her forties or fifties with COVID-19, enrolled during active disease.

In regard to this clone: A much more abundant neighbour one base away suggests this may be a read error. The V and J genes are TRBV7-9 and TRBJ1-6; unclear D gene. This CDR3 has 12 residues. V dropped 5 bases and J dropped 9 bases, with 8 bases sitting between them. Germline CDR1 is SEHNR and CDR2 is FQNEAQ (reference sequence). The CDR3 bases are TGTGCCAGCAGCCCAGAGGGTTCACCCCTCCACTTT. It specifies CASSPEGSPLHF.

The sample holds one count of this clone. The V gene is TRBV11-3, the J gene TRBJ2-3, with 10 bases fitting TRBD2. V trimming: 4 bases; J trimming: 6 bases; junction bases outside the gene matches: 10. Germline CDR1 reads SGHNT; CDR2 reads YENEEA. The CDR3 has 16 residues. The DNA of the CDR3 is TGTGCCAGCAGCTCTTCTTTTAGCGGGGGGCGGGATACGCAGTATTTT. It translates to CASSSSFSGGRDTQYF.

This rearrangement joins TRBV19 to TRBJ2-1; D is possibly TRBD2 (6 bases). The CDR3 has 16 amino acids. The V end lost 5 bases, the J end lost 0 bases, and 14 bases lay between the germline ends. The germline V gene encodes CDR1 LNHDA and CDR2 SQIVND (reference sequence). The DNA of the CDR3 is TGTGCCAGTAGTCCCCCCGGGGGAAGCTCCTACAATGAGCAGTTCTTC. Amino acid sequence: CASSPPGGSSYNEQFF.

The chain carries TRBV27 and TRBJ1-2; 7 nucleotides align to TRBD1. This CDR3 region has 14 residues. CDR1 is MNHEY and CDR2 is SMNVEV in the germline V gene (reference sequence). V shed 7 bases, J shed 2 bases, and the junction held 7 bases outside the gene matches. CDR3 sequence reads: CASTADRDNYGYTF. CDR3 DNA sequence: TGTGCCAGCACCGCTGACAGGGACAACTATGGCTACACCTTC.

The chain couples TRBV9 to TRBJ2-6; weak D call: TRBD1 (6 bases). The CDR3 runs to 17 residues. CDR1 is SGDLS, CDR2 YYNGEE, per germline. V lost 4 bases, J lost 0 bases, and 14 bases lay in between. The CDR3 DNA is TGTGCCAGCAGCTCCTATGGACAGCCCTCTGGGGCCAACGTCCTGACTTTC. This codes for CASSSYGQPSGANVLTF.

V and J are TRBV5-6 and TRBJ1-2, with D perhaps matching TRBD1 (5 bases). The CDR3 sequence is 16 residues long. V was shortened by 4 bases and J by 5 bases, with 21 bases between the two germline ends. Germline V CDR1 and CDR2: SGHDT, YYEEEE. In DNA, the CDR3 is TGTGCCAGCAGCCCTATTGGTGGCAGGGCCTCTTATGGCTACACCTTC. Amino acids: CASSPIGGRASYGYTF.

The V gene is TRBV2, the J gene TRBJ1-4; D remains ambiguous. There are 13 residues in the CDR3. Germline CDR1 SNHLY, CDR2 FYNNEI. V shed 6 bases and J shed 7 bases, with 12 bases lying between them. CDR3 sequence reads: CASRDPWLEKLFF. The CDR3 DNA sequence: TGTGCCAGCAGAGATCCCTGGCTTGAAAAACTGTTTTTT.

In DNA, the CDR3 is TGTGCCAGCAGTTCCACTGGGGCCAACGTCCTGACTTTC. Its protein product is CASSSTGANVLTF. This chain joins TRBV6-5 and TRBJ2-6; D not certain. CDR3 length equals 13 residues. The germline V and J ends were trimmed by 4 bases and 2 bases, with 3 bases remaining between them. CDR1 MNHEY and CDR2 SVGAGI come from the germline V gene.

CDR3 in amino acids: CASSAGGGEAEKLFF. CDR3 nucleotides: TGCGCCAGCAGCGCAGGAGGGGGCGAGGCTGAAAAACTGTTTTTT. The V gene is TRBV5-1, the J gene TRBJ1-4; 7 bases fit TRBD1. Per the germline V gene, CDR1 is SGHRS and CDR2 is YFSETQ. V was clipped by 4 bases and J by 7 bases; unmatched bases: 10. The CDR3 runs to 15 residues.

This clone was observed a few times. This chain joins TRBV3-1 (or the pseudogene TRBV3-2) and TRBJ1-5; possibly TRBD1 for D (6 bases). Germline V gives CDR1 LGHDT, CDR2 YNNKEL (reference sequence). Trimming pared 4 bases from V and 2 bases from J, leaving 12 bases between. The length of the CDR3 is 15 residues. Here the CDR3 reads CASSLTGFGNQPQHF. CDR3 DNA: TGTGCCAGCAGCCTTACAGGGTTCGGCAATCAGCCCCAGCATTTT.

Here the CDR3 reads CASSIGTEGNTEAFF. The CDR3 bases are TGTGCCAGTAGTATCGGGACAGAAGGGAACACTGAAGCTTTCTTT. The chain combines TRBV19 with TRBJ1-1, with TRBD1 matching over 7 bases. The CDR3 covers 15 residues. V lost 3 bases to trimming and J lost 1 base; unmatched junction nucleotides: 5. The V gene's germline CDR1 is LNHDA and CDR2 SQIVND (reference sequence).

The V and J genes are TRBV7-2 and TRBJ1-3; the D gene is possibly TRBD1 (6 bases). The germline V gene has CDR1 SGHTA and CDR2 FQGNSA. The germline V and J ends were trimmed by 4 bases and 2 bases, with 12 bases remaining between them. This CDR3 is 15 amino acids long. For the CDR3, the DNA is TGTGCCAGCAGCTCATACAGGGTCCCTGGAAACACCATATATTTT. Translation gives CASSSYRVPGNTIYF.

The chain couples TRBV6-6 to TRBJ1-2; TRBD1 matches 8 bases. With 0 bases clipped from V and 2 bases from J, the junction kept 5 bases outside the gene matches. CDR1 is MNHNY and CDR2 is SVGAGI in the germline V gene (reference sequence). There are 16 residues in the CDR3. CDR3 sequence: CASSYSRGRGNYGYTF. The CDR3 DNA follows: TGTGCCAGCAGTTACTCCAGGGGGCGTGGGAACTATGGCTACACCTTC.

Note on this clone: Other nucleotide sequences from this sample produce the same CDR3. The J gene is TRBJ1-1, the V gene TRBV5-1; perhaps TRBD1 as D (6 bases). V lost 0 bases and J 5 bases, leaving 8 bases between the germline ends. There are 13 residues in the CDR3. Germline values: CDR1 SGHRS, CDR2 YFSETQ. CDR3 nucleotides: TGCGCCAGCAGCTTGGGAGGGGGAACTGAAGCTTTCTTT. This translates into CASSLGGGTEAFF. Looking up the rest from reference TRBV5-1 and TRBJ1-1 gives the full variable domain: KAGVTQTPRYLIKTRGQQVTLSCSPISGHRSVSWYQQTPGQGLQFLFEYFSETQRNKGNFPGRFSGRQFSNSRSEMNVSTLELGDSALYLCASSLGGGTEAFFGQGTRLTVV.

The genes are TRBV11-2 and TRBJ1-5; D gene uncertain. From germline, CDR1 is SGHAT and CDR2 FQNNGV. Trimming shortened V by 1 base and J by 6 bases, and 13 bases separated the two germline ends. The CDR3 covers 15 residues. This CDR3 is CASSLGARGFQPQHF. The CDR3 nucleotides read TGTGCCAGCAGCTTAGGTGCCCGAGGGTTTCAGCCCCAGCATTTT.

The chain is built from TRBV3-1 (or the pseudogene TRBV3-2) and TRBJ1-4, with 9 positions matching TRBD1. Germline CDR1 is LGHDT and CDR2 is YNNKEL (reference sequence). This CDR3 is 16 amino acids long. The V and J ends lost 1 base and 8 bases, in that order; junction bases with no gene match: 8. The CDR3, as DNA: TGTGCCAGCAGCCAAGCAGGACAGGGGTTCGAGGAAAAACTGTTTTTT. This sequence encodes CASSQAGQGFEEKLFF.

The V gene is TRBV11-3, the J gene TRBJ2-1; 7 bases line up with TRBD1. Trimming at V came to 5 bases and at J to 6 bases, leaving 22 bases not matched to a gene. The CDR3 contains 19 residues. Germline-derived CDR1 and CDR2 are SGHNT and YENEEA. The CDR3 sequence is CASSISKTGLREFANEQFF. CDR3 bases: TGTGCCAGCAGCATCAGCAAGACAGGGCTACGAGAGTTCGCCAATGAGCAGTTCTTC.

V and J are TRBV5-1 and TRBJ2-3, with 12 positions matching TRBD2. Germline V lookup: CDR1 SGHRS, CDR2 YFSETQ. This CDR3 comprises 19 residues. J lost 0 bases, V lost 4 bases, and 12 bases had no gene match. The CDR3 DNA follows: TGCGCCAGCAGCCAGGGACTAGCGGGTACCCCTTCTAGCACAGATACGCAGTATTTT. Translation: CASSQGLAGTPSSTDTQYF.